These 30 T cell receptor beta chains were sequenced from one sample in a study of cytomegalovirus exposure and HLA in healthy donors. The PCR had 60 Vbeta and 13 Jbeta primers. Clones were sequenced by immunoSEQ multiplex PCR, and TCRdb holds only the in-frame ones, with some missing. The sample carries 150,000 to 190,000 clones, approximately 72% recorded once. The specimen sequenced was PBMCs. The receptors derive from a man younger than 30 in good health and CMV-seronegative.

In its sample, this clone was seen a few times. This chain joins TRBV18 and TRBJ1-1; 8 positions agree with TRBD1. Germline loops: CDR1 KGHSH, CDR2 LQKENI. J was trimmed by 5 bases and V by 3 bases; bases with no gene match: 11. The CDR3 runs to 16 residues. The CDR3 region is CASSPGTGRDGTEAFF. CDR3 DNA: TGTGCCAGCTCACCCGGGACAGGCCGGGATGGGACTGAAGCTTTCTTT. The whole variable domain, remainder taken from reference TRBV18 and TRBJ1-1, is NAGVMQNPRHLVRRRGQEARLRCSPMKGHSHVYWYRQLPEEGLKFMVYLQKENIIDESGMPKERFSAEFPKEGPSILRIQQVVRGDSAAYFCASSPGTGRDGTEAFFGQGTRLTVV.

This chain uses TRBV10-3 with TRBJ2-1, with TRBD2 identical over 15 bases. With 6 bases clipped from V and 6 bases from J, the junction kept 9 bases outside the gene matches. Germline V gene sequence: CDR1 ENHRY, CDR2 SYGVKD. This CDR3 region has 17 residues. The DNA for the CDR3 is TGTGCCATCAGCCGGACTAGCGGGAGGGCCTCCGTCAATGAGCAGTTCTTC. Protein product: CAISRTSGRASVNEQFF.

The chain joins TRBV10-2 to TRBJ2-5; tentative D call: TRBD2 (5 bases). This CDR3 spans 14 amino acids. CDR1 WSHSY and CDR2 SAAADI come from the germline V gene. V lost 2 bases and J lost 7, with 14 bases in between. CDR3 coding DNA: TGCGCCAGCAGTGAGGCGGGCATCGCCGGGACCCAGTACTTC. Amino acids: CASSEAGIAGTQYF.

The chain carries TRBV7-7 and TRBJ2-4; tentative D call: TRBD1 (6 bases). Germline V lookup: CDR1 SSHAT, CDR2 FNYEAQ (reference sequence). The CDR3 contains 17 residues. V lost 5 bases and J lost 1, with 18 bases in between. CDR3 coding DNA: TGTGCCAGCAGCCCCGACAGGTCGGCTAAGGCCAAAAACATTCAGTACTTC. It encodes CASSPDRSAKAKNIQYF. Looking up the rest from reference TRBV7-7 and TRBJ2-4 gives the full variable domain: GAGVSQSPRYKVTKRGQDVTLRCDPISSHATLYWYQQALGQGPEFLTYFNYEAQPDKSGLPSDRFSAERPEGSISTLTIQRTEQRDSAMYRCASSPDRSAKAKNIQYFGAGTRLSVL.

This CDR3 is CASSLRLAGASEQFF. DNA for the CDR3: TGTGCCAGCAGTTTGAGGCTAGCGGGAGCGAGTGAGCAGTTCTTC. V gene TRBV28 combines with J gene TRBJ2-1; 10 nucleotides match TRBD2. Trimming removed 3 bases from V and 9 bases from J; junction bases left unmatched: 8. The germline V gene encodes CDR1 MDHEN and CDR2 SYDVKM. The CDR3 has 15 amino acids.

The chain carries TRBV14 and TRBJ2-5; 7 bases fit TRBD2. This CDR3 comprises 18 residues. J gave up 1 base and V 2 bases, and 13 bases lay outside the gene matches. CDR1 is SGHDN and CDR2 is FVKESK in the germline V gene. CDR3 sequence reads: CASSQITLGGVGQETQYF. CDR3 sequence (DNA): TGTGCCAGCAGCCAAATTACCTTGGGGGGGGTCGGCCAAGAGACCCAGTACTTC.

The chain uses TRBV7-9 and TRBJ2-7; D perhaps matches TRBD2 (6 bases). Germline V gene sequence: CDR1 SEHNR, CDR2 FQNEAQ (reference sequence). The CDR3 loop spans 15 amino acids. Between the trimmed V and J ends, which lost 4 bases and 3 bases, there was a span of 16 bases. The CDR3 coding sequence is TGTGCCAGCAGCTCCGCGGGGCGGGTGTTCTACGAGCAGTACTTC. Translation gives CASSSAGRVFYEQYF.

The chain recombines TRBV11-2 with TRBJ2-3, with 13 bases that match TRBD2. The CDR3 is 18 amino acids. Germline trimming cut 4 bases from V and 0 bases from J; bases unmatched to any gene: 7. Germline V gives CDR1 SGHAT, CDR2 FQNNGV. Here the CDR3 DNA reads TGTGCCAGCAGCTATTGGACTAGCGGGAGCCCTAGCACAGATACGCAGTATTTT. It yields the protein CASSYWTSGSPSTDTQYF. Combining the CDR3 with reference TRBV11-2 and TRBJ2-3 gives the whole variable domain EAGVAQSPRYKIIEKRQSVAFWCNPISGHATLYWYQQILGQGPKLLIQFQNNGVVDDSQLPKDRFSAERLKGVDSTLKIQPAKLEDSAVYLCASSYWTSGSPSTDTQYFGPGTRLTVL.

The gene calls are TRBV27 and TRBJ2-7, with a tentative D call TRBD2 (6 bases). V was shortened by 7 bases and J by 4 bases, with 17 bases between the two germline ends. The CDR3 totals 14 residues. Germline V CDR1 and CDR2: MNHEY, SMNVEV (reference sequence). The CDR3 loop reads CASNHGGPRYEQYF. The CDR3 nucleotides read TGTGCCAGCAACCACGGAGGGCCTCGGTACGAGCAGTACTTC.

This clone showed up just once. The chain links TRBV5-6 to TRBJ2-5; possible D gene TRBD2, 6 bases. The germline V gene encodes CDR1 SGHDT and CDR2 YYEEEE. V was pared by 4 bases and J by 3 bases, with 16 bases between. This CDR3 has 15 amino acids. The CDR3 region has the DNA TGTGCCAGCAGCCCCGAAAGATTAGCGGAAGAGACCCAGTACTTC. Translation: CASSPERLAEETQYF.

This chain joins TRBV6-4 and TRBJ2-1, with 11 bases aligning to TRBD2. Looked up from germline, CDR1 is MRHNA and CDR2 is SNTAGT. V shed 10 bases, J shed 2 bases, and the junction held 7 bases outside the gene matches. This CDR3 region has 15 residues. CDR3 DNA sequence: TGTGCCACCAGAGGGACTAGCGGTCCCTACAATGAGCAGTTCTTC. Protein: CATRGTSGPYNEQFF.

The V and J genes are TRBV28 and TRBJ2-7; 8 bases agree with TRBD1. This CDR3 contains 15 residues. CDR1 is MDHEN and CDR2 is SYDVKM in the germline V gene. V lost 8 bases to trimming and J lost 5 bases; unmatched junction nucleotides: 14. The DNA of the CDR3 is TGTGCCAGCCAGCAGGGGGCGAGGGTCGGAGACGAGCAGTACTTC. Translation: CASQQGARVGDEQYF.

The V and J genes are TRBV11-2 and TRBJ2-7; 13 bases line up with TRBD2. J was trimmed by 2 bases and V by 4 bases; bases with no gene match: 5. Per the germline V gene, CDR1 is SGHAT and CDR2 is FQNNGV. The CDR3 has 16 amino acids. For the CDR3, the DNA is TGTGCCAGCAGCTCCAGACTAGCGGGGGGACCCTACGAGCAGTACTTC. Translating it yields CASSSRLAGGPYEQYF. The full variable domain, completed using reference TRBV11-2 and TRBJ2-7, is EAGVAQSPRYKIIEKRQSVAFWCNPISGHATLYWYQQILGQGPKLLIQFQNNGVVDDSQLPKDRFSAERLKGVDSTLKIQPAKLEDSAVYLCASSSRLAGGPYEQYFGPGTRLTVT.

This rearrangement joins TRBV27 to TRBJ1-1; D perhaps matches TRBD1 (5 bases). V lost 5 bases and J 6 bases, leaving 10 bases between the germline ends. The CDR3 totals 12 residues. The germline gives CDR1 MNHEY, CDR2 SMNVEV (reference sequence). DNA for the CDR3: TGTGCCAGCAGTCCCAGGGTCGCTGAAGCTTTCTTT. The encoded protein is CASSPRVAEAFF.

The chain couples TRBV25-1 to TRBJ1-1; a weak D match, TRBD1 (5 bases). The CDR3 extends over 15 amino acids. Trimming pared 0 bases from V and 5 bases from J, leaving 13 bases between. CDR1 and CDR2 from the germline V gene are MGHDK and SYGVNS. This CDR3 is CASSEYRAGKTEAFF. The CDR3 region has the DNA TGTGCCAGCAGTGAATATCGGGCAGGGAAAACTGAAGCTTTCTTT.

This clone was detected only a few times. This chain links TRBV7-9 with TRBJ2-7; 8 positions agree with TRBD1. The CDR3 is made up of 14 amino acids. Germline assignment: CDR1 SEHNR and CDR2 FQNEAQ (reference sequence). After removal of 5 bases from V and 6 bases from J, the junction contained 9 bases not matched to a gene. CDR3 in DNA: TGTGCCAGCAGCCCTCCAGGGGGCGTAGTCGAGCAGTACTTC. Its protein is CASSPPGGVVEQYF.

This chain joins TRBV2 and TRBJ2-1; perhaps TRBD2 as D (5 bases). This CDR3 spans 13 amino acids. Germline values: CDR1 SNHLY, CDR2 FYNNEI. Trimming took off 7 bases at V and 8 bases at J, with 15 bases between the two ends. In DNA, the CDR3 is TGTGCCAGCAAAGCTAGCAATACGTATGAGCAGTTCTTC. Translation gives CASKASNTYEQFF.

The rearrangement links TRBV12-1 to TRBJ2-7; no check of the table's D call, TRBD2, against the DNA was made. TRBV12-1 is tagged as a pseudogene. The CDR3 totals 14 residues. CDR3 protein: CASRGEGALTEQYF. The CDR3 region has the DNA TGTGCCAGCAGGGGTGAGGGAGCCCTCACCGAGCAGTACTTC.

The CDR3 nucleotides are TGTGCCAGCTCTCAGGGGGTCAGGGGGGAGCTGTTTTTT. Protein product: CASSQGVRGELFF. V is TRBV28 and J is TRBJ2-2; 7 bases fit TRBD1. The CDR3 runs 13 residues. The germline gives CDR1 MDHEN, CDR2 SYDVKM. The J segment lost 8 bases and the V segment lost 8 bases, leaving 8 bases of the junction unmatched.

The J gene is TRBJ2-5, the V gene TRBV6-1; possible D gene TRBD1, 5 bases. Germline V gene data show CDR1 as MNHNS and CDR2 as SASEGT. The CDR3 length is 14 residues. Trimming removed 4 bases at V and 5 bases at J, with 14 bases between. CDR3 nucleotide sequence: TGTGCCAGCAGTGGGGGCTACTCCGGGGAGACCCAGTACTTC. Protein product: CASSGGYSGETQYF.

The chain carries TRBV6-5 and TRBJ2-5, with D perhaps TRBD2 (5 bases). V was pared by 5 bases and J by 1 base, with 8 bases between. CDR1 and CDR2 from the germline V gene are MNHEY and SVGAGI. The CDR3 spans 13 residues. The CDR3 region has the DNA TGTGCCAGCAGTCCTCGGGGCCAAGAGACCCAGTACTTC. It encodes CASSPRGQETQYF.

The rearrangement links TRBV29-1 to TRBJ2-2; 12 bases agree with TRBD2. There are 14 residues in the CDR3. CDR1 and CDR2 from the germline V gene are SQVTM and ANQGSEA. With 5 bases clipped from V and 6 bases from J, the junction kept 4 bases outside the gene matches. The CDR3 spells CSVTWTSGAGELFF. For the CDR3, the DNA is TGCAGCGTTACCTGGACTAGCGGGGCCGGGGAGCTGTTTTTT.

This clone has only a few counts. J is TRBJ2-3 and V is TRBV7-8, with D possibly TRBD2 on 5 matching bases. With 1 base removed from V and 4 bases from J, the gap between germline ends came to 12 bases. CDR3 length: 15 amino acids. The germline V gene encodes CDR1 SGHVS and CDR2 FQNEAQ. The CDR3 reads CASSLGSPGADTQYF. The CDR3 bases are TGTGCCAGCAGCTTAGGCAGTCCCGGGGCAGATACGCAGTATTTT. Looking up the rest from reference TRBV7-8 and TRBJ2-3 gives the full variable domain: GAGVSQSPRYKVAKRGQDVALRCDPISGHVSLFWYQQALGQGPEFLTYFQNEAQLDKSGLPSDRFFAERPEGSVSTLKIQRTQQEDSAVYLCASSLGSPGADTQYFGPGTRLTVL.

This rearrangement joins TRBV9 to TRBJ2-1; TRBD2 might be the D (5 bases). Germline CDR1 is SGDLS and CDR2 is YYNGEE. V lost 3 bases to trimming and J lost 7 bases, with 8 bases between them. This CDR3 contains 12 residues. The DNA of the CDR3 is TGTGCCAGCAGCGCCCAGCGGAATGAGCAGTTCTTC. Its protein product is CASSAQRNEQFF.

The CDR3: CASSSGGRAGDEQFF. CDR3 nucleotides: TGTGCCAGCAGCTCTGGCGGGAGGGCCGGAGATGAGCAGTTCTTC. This sequence joins TRBV5-6 and TRBJ2-1; TRBD2 agrees at 9 bases. In germline, CDR1 is SGHDT, CDR2 YYEEEE. This CDR3 region has 15 residues. V was clipped by 3 bases and J by 8 bases; unmatched bases: 9.

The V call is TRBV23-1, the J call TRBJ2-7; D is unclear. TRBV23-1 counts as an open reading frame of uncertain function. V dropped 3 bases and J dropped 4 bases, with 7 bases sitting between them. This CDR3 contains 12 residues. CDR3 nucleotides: TGCGCCAGCAGTCAGCACATATACGAGCAGTACTTC. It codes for CASSQHIYEQYF.

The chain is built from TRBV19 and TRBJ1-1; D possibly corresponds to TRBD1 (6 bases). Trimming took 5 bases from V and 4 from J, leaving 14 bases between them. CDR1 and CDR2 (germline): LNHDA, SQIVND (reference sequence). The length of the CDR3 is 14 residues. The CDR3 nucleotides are TGTGCCAGTAGTGTTAACAGGGTTGGCACTGAAGCTTTCTTT. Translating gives CASSVNRVGTEAFF.

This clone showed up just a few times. The CDR3 loop is CASQTGLAGTDTQYF. The CDR3 nucleotides read TGTGCCAGCCAAACCGGACTAGCGGGCACAGATACGCAGTATTTT. The chain combines TRBV19 with TRBJ2-3; 10 bases are a match to TRBD2. The CDR3 is made up of 15 amino acids. J lost 1 base, V lost 9 bases, and 7 bases had no gene match. From germline, CDR1 is LNHDA and CDR2 SQIVND (reference sequence).

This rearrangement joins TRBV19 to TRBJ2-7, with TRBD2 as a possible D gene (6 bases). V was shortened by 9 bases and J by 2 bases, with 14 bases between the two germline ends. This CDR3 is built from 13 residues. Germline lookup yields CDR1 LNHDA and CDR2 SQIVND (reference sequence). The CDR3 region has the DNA TGTGCCAGCGCCTTGGAGGGGACCTACGAGCAGTACTTC. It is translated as CASALEGTYEQYF.

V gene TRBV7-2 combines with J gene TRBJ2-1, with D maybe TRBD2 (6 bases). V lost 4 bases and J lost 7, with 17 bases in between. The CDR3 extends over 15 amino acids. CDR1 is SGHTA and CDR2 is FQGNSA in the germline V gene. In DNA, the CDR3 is TGTGCCAGCAGCTCCCCCGCGGGGAATGGGAATGAGCAGTTCTTC. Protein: CASSSPAGNGNEQFF.